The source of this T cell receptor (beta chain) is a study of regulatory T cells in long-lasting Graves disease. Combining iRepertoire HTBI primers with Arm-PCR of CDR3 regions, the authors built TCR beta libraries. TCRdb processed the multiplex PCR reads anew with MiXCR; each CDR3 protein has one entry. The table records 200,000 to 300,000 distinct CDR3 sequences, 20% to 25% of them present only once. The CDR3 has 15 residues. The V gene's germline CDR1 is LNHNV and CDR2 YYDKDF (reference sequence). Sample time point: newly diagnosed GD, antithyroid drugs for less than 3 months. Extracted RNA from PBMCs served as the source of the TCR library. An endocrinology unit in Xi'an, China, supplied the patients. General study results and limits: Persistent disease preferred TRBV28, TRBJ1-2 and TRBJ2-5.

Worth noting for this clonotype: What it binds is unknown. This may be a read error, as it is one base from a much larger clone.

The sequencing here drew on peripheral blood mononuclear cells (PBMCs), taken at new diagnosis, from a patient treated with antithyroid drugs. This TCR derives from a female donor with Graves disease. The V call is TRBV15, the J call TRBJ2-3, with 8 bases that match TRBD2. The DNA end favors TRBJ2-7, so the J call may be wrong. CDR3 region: CATSRGAGGLYEQYF. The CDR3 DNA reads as TGTGCCACCAGCAGAGGTGCGGGAGGACTTTACGAGCAGTACTTC.